The 14 T cell receptor beta chains given below trace back to one sample, sequenced in a study of shared clonotypes between healthy human individuals. Repertoires were generated with immunoSEQ multiplex PCR, while TCRdb's copy carries only in-frame clones and drops some. Among millions of clones listed, roughly 92% were seen once. Specimen: naive CD4+ T cells sorted from blood. Specified subset: CD45RA+ positively selected. These TCRs come from a man aged 18 to 30 in good health.

A remark on this clone: This sample includes further DNA sequences coding for the same CDR3. V and J are TRBV5-1 and TRBJ1-4; D may be TRBD1 (6 bases). CDR3 length: 14 amino acids. V lost 0 bases, J lost 4 bases, and 7 bases lay in between. CDR1 SGHRS and CDR2 YFSETQ come from the germline V gene. The CDR3 DNA is TGCGCCAGCAGCTTGGGGGGGCTTAATGAAAAACTGTTTTTT. Translating gives CASSLGGLNEKLFF.

This clone was picked up one time. This CDR3 reads CAISGTGGPDTQYF. CDR3 DNA sequence: TGTGCCATCAGCGGGACAGGGGGTCCAGATACGCAGTATTTT. The chain recombines TRBV10-3 with TRBJ2-3, with 11 positions matching TRBD1. The germline V gene encodes CDR1 ENHRY and CDR2 SYGVKD. The V segment lost 6 bases and the J segment 4 bases; nucleotides outside the gene matches: 3. CDR3 size: 14 residues.

This sequence joins TRBV5-5 and TRBJ2-5; D is possibly TRBD2 (6 bases). The CDR3 length is 17 residues. The germline CDR1 and CDR2 sequences are SGHKS and YYEKEE (reference sequence). V lost 2 bases, J lost 2 bases, and 19 bases lay in between. Written as DNA, the CDR3 is TGTGCCAGCAGCTTAGGGCGGATTCCGGGGGTTCAAGAGACCCAGTACTTC. Protein product: CASSLGRIPGVQETQYF. Based on the CDR3 plus reference TRBV5-5 and TRBJ2-5, the full variable domain is DAGVTQSPTHLIKTRGQQVTLRCSPISGHKSVSWYQQVLGQGPQFIFQYYEKEERGRGNFPDRFSARQFPNYSSELNVNALLLGDSALYLCASSLGRIPGVQETQYFGPGTRLLVL.

The CDR3 loop reads CASSVGGLAGHEQYF. CDR3 sequence (DNA): TGTGCCAGCAGCGTAGGTGGCCTAGCGGGACACGAGCAGTACTTC. The chain is built from TRBV9 and TRBJ2-7; 9 bases fit TRBD2. This CDR3 region has 15 residues. Losses at the gene ends were 0 bases for V and 5 bases for J; bases not matched to a gene: 6. Per the germline V gene, CDR1 is SGDLS and CDR2 is YYNGEE.

V and J are TRBV4-3 and TRBJ1-6; 10 bases match TRBD1. J gave up 7 bases and V 2 bases, and 5 bases lay outside the gene matches. This CDR3 has 16 residues. Per germline, CDR1 LGHNA and CDR2 YSLEER. CDR3 region: CASSQTPGQGNSPLHF. The CDR3 DNA sequence: TGCGCCAGCAGCCAAACTCCGGGACAGGGGAATTCACCCCTCCACTTT.

The chain combines TRBV6-5 with TRBJ1-2; perhaps TRBD1 as D (6 bases). The V and J ends lost 0 bases and 4 bases respectively, with 15 bases between them. Germline assignment: CDR1 MNHEY and CDR2 SVGAGI. CDR3 length: 16 amino acids. CDR3 loop: CASSYSSGGAGYGYTF. CDR3 sequence (DNA): TGTGCCAGCAGTTACTCGAGCGGGGGGGCTGGCTATGGCTACACCTTC.

The chain combines TRBV10-3 with TRBJ1-2, with TRBD1 matching over 9 bases. This CDR3 has 16 residues. After removal of 6 bases from V and 9 bases from J, the junction contained 17 bases not matched to a gene. Germline CDR1 and CDR2: ENHRY and SYGVKD. The CDR3 DNA reads TGTGCCATCAGACCCGGAGAGGGGACAGGGCCCGGCAGCTACACCTTC. It is translated as CAIRPGEGTGPGSYTF.

The chain carries TRBV27 and TRBJ2-3; a weak D match, TRBD2 (5 bases). The germline CDR1 and CDR2 sequences are MNHEY and SMNVEV (reference sequence). This CDR3 has 11 residues. Trimming cost V 8 bases and J 8 bases, with 11 bases left between them. DNA for the CDR3: TGTGCCAGCTCCCGGGCGGGTACGCAGTATTTT. Translating it yields CASSRAGTQYF.

J is TRBJ1-1 and V is TRBV4-1; 7 bases map to TRBD1. Germline trimming cut 2 bases from V and 4 bases from J; bases unmatched to any gene: 4. Germline lookup yields CDR1 MGHRA and CDR2 YSYEKL. CDR3 length: 14 residues. The CDR3 sequence is CASSQFDRATEAFF. CDR3 DNA: TGCGCCAGCAGCCAATTCGACAGGGCCACTGAAGCTTTCTTT.

About this clone: Other nucleotide sequences from this sample produce the same CDR3. This chain connects TRBV19 to TRBJ1-5; no clear D. With 8 bases removed from V and 0 bases from J, the gap between germline ends came to 5 bases. The CDR3 covers 12 residues. Per the germline V gene, CDR1 is LNHDA and CDR2 is SQIVND (reference sequence). CDR3 coding DNA: TGTGCCAGTTCCACTAGCAATCAGCCCCAGCATTTT. Translating it yields CASSTSNQPQHF.

J is TRBJ2-7 and V is TRBV5-1; TRBD1 or TRBD2 may be the D gene (6 bases each). Germline V gives CDR1 SGHRS, CDR2 YFSETQ. The germline V and J ends were trimmed by 5 bases and 1 base, with 13 bases remaining between them. The CDR3 covers 14 residues. The CDR3 loop reads CASREGGQSYEQYF. The CDR3 region has the DNA TGCGCCAGCAGAGAGGGAGGACAGTCCTACGAGCAGTACTTC.

V gene TRBV19 combines with J gene TRBJ2-5; perhaps TRBD1 as D (5 bases). Germline V gene sequence: CDR1 LNHDA, CDR2 SQIVND (reference sequence). V was shortened by 0 bases and J by 3 bases, with 11 bases between the two germline ends. This CDR3 has 15 residues. CDR3: CASSIDLTVKETQYF. The CDR3 coding sequence is TGTGCCAGTAGTATAGATCTGACAGTAAAAGAGACCCAGTACTTC.

Concerning this clone itself: In the same sample, other DNA sequences code for this CDR3. CDR3 DNA: TGTGCCAGCAGTTTACGGGGAGGAACTGATACGCAGTATTTT. Encoded protein: CASSLRGGTDTQYF. This chain joins TRBV28 and TRBJ2-3, with D perhaps matching TRBD2 (6 bases). The CDR3 has 14 residues. V was cut by 2 bases and J by 6 bases, with 12 bases left in between. Per germline, CDR1 MDHEN and CDR2 SYDVKM.

The chain employs TRBV4-3 and TRBJ1-2, with D perhaps TRBD1 (5 bases). Germline CDR1 is LGHNA and CDR2 is YSLEER. V was cut by 1 base and J by 8 bases, with 14 bases left in between. The CDR3 totals 14 residues. DNA for the CDR3: TGCGCCAGCAGCCAAGGGGGCGAGTTGGGAGGCTACACCTTC. Protein: CASSQGGELGGYTF.